A selection of T cell receptor beta chains follows, all from one sample in a study of blood T cell repertoires in COVID-19. Profiling relied on immunoSEQ multiplex PCR, and the TCRdb table lists in-frame clones only, not all of them. Among about 110,000 clones, roughly four fifths were seen once, and the ten largest hold about 16%. The specimen sequenced was peripheral blood. The receptors derive from a woman of 80 years or more with acute or convalescent COVID-19. Both conserved end residues are part of each CDR3. A D gene is named only where the DNA matches it firmly. Clone size appears in some rows only: once, few, many, or a class for an expanded clone.

abundance | d_gene | j_gene | v_gene | CDR3aa | CDR3nt
NA | TRBD1 | TRBJ1-6 | TRBV10-3 | CAISGGTGGDSPLHF | TGTGCCATCAGTGGGGGCACAGGGGGCGATTCACCCCTCCACTTT
NA | NA | TRBJ2-2 | TRBV11-2 | CASSFSGKGTGELFF | TGTGCCAGCAGCTTTTCAGGGAAGGGAACCGGGGAGCTGTTTTTT
once | NA | TRBJ2-3 | TRBV6-6 | CASQKGSDTQYF | TGTGCCAGCCAAAAGGGGTCAGATACGCAGTATTTT
NA | NA | TRBJ1-4 | TRBV7-9 | CAITQGSGEKLFF | TGTGCCATTACGCAGGGTAGCGGTGAAAAACTGTTTTTT
NA | TRBD2 | TRBJ2-7 | TRBV10-3 | CAISESTGGGTLAEQYF | TGTGCCATCAGTGAGTCGACGGGAGGCGGCACCCTAGCCGAGCAGTACTTC
NA | NA | TRBJ2-3 | TRBV12-5 | CASGYSSTDTQYF | TGTGCTAGTGGGTACAGTAGCACAGATACGCAGTATTTT
NA | TRBD1 | TRBJ2-3 | TRBV13 | CASSLRQGADTQYF | TGTGCCAGCAGCTTACGACAGGGGGCAGATACGCAGTATTTT
NA | NA | TRBJ2-2 | TRBV14 | CASSQPTYRGGYGVELFF | TGTGCCAGCAGCCAACCCACCTACAGGGGAGGATATGGCGTGGAGCTGTTTTTT
NA | TRBD2 | TRBJ2-5 | TRBV9 | CASSAAGLYQETQYF | TGTGCCAGCAGCGCAGCGGGACTGTACCAAGAGACCCAGTACTTC
NA | NA | TRBJ2-2 | TRBV7-8 | CASSSRAGGTGELFF | TGTGCCAGCAGCTCCCGGGCAGGGGGGACCGGGGAGCTGTTTTTT
NA | NA | TRBJ2-1 | TRBV4-2 | CASSRLAGDEQFF | TGTGCCAGCAGCCGCCTAGCTGGGGATGAGCAGTTCTTC